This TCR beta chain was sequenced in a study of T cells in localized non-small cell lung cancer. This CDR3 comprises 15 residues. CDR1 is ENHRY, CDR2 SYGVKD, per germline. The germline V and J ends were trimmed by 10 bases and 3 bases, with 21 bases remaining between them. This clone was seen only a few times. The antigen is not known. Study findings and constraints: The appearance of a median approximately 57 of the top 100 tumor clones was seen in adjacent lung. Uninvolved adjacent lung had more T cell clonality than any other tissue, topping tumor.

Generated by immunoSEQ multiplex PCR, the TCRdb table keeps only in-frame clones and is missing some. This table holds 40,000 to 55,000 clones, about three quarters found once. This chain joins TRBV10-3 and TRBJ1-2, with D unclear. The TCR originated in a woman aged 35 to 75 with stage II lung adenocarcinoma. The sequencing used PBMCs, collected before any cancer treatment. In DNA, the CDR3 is TGTGCCACAGGCAGACACCGCCAGAATGACTATGGCTACACCTTC. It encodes CATGRHRQNDYGYTF.